The 4 T cell receptor beta chains below all came from one sample that was sequenced in a study of T cell responses to AZD1222 COVID-19 vaccine. Repertoires were generated with immunoSEQ multiplex PCR, while TCRdb's copy carries only in-frame clones and drops some. The sample lists roughly 100,000 clones, roughly 90% occurring once. The sequencing here drew on peripheral blood, taken on day 0 of AZD1222 vaccination. The receptors stem from an adult in good health.

This chain links TRBV6-1 with TRBJ2-3, with 7 nucleotides matching TRBD2. Germline-derived CDR1 and CDR2 are MNHNS and SASEGT. V gave up 2 bases and J gave up 5 bases; unmatched junction bases: 10. This CDR3 has 16 amino acids. The CDR3 loop reads CASSETVGGPLDTQYF. The CDR3 nucleotides are TGTGCCAGCAGTGAAACGGTGGGAGGGCCATTAGATACGCAGTATTTT.

This clone appeared a single time. The rearrangement joins TRBV6-5 to TRBJ2-6; TRBD1 agrees at 9 bases. CDR1 MNHEY and CDR2 SVGAGI come from the germline V gene. V lost 5 bases and J lost 7; bases outside the gene matches: 3. The CDR3 has 14 amino acids. CDR3 region: CASSQGQGANVLTF. CDR3 nucleotide sequence: TGTGCCAGCAGTCAGGGACAGGGAGCCAACGTCCTGACTTTC.

J is TRBJ2-1 and V is TRBV27; no reliable D call. This CDR3 has 16 amino acids. The V and J ends lost 2 bases and 0 bases respectively, with 11 bases between them. Per germline, CDR1 MNHEY and CDR2 SMNVEV (reference sequence). DNA for the CDR3: TGTGCCAGCAGTTTAATTGGCGGCGGCTCCTACAATGAGCAGTTCTTC. It specifies CASSLIGGGSYNEQFF.

The chain uses TRBV5-1 and TRBJ1-1, with 8 bases that match TRBD1. Trimming at V came to 7 bases and at J to 4 bases, leaving 15 bases not matched to a gene. The germline V gene encodes CDR1 SGHRS and CDR2 YFSETQ. CDR3 length: 16 residues. The CDR3 DNA is TGCGCCAGCGCCTTGGTGATCAGGGGGCCGGGCACTGAAGCTTTCTTT. Its protein product is CASALVIRGPGTEAFF.